This T cell receptor (beta chain) was obtained from a study of tumor-infiltrating lymphocytes in primary liver carcinoma (dated 2017 in TCRdb). In terms of the full investigation: Between late 2015 and March 2016, 4 to 6 patients in China with histopathologically diagnosed primary liver carcinoma had surgical resection. TCRbeta repertoire sequencing, expression microarrays and whole-exome sequencing were combined in the study across five regions of each liver tumor, with adjacent normal tissue and blood also included. A total of 35 specimens from 5 patients underwent TCRbeta repertoire sequencing, comprising 25 tumor regions, 5 adjacent noncancerous liver tissues and 5 peripheral blood samples. The tumors of the five patients were staged as T1-T3 N0M0, with maximum diameters ranging from roughly 4.2 to 10 cm. Of the five patients, three men and two women aged 30 to 69 years, four had hepatocellular carcinoma and one had combined HCC and intrahepatic cholangiocarcinoma. Reproducibility between technical replicate repertoires was high, with correlation coefficients above 0.95 and mean shared-clone rates about 0.9. Samples yielded roughly 3.5 to 8 million productive TCRbeta reads; read depth did not differ significantly between tissue types.

Overall results and qualifications from the work: A significantly larger repertoire fraction was made up by the top 250 clones in tumors than in blood (p = 0.039). Repertoire overlap was higher between tumor regions (mean roughly 36%) than tumor-adjacent (approximately 17%) or tumor-blood (approximately 14%) pairs, consistent with antigen-driven expansion. Only the TCR beta chain was sequenced, so true repertoire diversity is likely underestimated because unpaired alpha chains were not captured. The study included only a few patients, and the authors note findings should be validated in a larger study. Since the samples were bulk and unsorted, there was no way to compare CD4+ and CD8+ T cell repertoires.

Using a constant-region primer and ProtoScript II reverse transcriptase, TCRbeta-specific cDNA was reverse-transcribed from roughly 500 ng total RNA. Three nested multiplex PCR rounds, following a slightly modified ARM-PCR procedure, were used to build the TCRbeta libraries. Each of the first two PCR rounds ran for about 9 cycles and used multiplex TRBV1-TRBV30 forward primers together with a Cbeta reverse primer. Sample barcodes and Illumina adapters were attached in a final 25-cycle PCR using Deep VentR polymerase. Amplicons of 200-500 bp were gel-purified with a QIAquick gel extraction kit before sequencing. An Illumina HiSeq 2500 was used to sequence the TCRbeta amplicons with 250-bp paired-end reads. Per the source publication's procedure: Trimmomatic v0.33 was used to quality-trim the reads, and FLASH v1.2.11 was used to merge paired reads so that full CDR3 sequences could be recovered. V, D and J germline segments were assigned to the rearranged TCRbeta sequences using MiGEC v1.2.1b. Clonotype statistics and Shannon-Wiener diversity indices were computed with VDJtools v1.0.0. Except for diversity analysis, only the 250 most abundant clonotypes of each sample were used in subsequent analyses to reduce sampling bias. TCRdb's own reprocessing of the public reads used fastp at Q25 and MiXCR and kept productive beta chains. Entries that share a CDR3 protein sequence are merged under the most common genes and DNA. The V and J calls reflect TCRdb's pipeline rather than the authors' work. In this sample the table shows about 180,000 distinct CDR3 sequences, 60% of which occur a single time. The ten top clones hold around 68% of the sample.

As regards this clonotype: This clone's antigen is unknown. Base qualities are not provided; no much larger clone lies one nucleotide away.

Ends trimmed: V by 2 bases, J by 9 bases; bases unmatched to a gene: 6. The CDR1 and CDR2 encoded by the germline V gene are SGHAT and FQNNGV. Its CDR3 holds 14 amino acids, cysteine through phenylalanine. CDR3 DNA only is kept here, 42 bases in frame from base 1. TRIzol reagent was used to extract blood RNA from unsorted whole blood, while the DNeasy Blood & Tissue kit provided the germline DNA. Patients had chronic HBV infection and were treatment-naive at sampling. Before surgery, 3.5 to 4 milliliters of peripheral blood were drawn into K2EDTA tubes. The specimen sequenced was peripheral blood. This receptor was taken from a man aged 40-50 years with primary liver carcinoma and hepatitis B virus infection. The chain links TRBV11-2 with TRBJ2-4; 8 central nucleotides agree with TRBD1. The CDR3 reads CASSLRTGTAIQYF. Here is the DNA: TGTGCCAGCAGCTTAAGGACAGGGACAGCCATTCAGTACTTC.